Below are 23 T cell receptor beta chains sequenced from a single sample in a study of PD-1 blockade in classical Hodgkin lymphoma. Here immunoSEQ multiplex PCR was the method, and the copy in TCRdb shows in-frame clones only, minus some. The data show approximately 160,000 clones, around four fifths seen once. Every patient was affected by relapse after autologous stem cell transplantation, while exposure to brentuximab vedotin was not uniform. The material sequenced was peripheral blood mononuclear cells (PBMCs), taken before the second cycle of nivolumab. Source of these receptors: a human donor with classical Hodgkin lymphoma.

V usage is TRBV11-2 and J usage is TRBJ1-1, with 7 bases aligning to TRBD1. The CDR3 is 14 amino acids. V shed 0 bases and J 6 bases; nucleotides not matched to a gene: 4. Per the germline V gene, CDR1 is SGHAT and CDR2 is FQNNGV. The CDR3 sequence: CASSLDRQGPEAFF. CDR3 DNA sequence: TGTGCCAGCAGCTTAGACAGACAGGGCCCTGAAGCTTTCTTT.

The chain couples TRBV19 to TRBJ1-5; D may be TRBD1 (6 bases). The length of the CDR3 is 16 residues. From germline, CDR1 is LNHDA and CDR2 SQIVND (reference sequence). Trimming took off 5 bases at V and 5 bases at J, with 19 bases between the two ends. CDR3 residues: CASSQTIVGGHQPQHF. In DNA form, the CDR3 reads TGTGCCAGTAGTCAGACCATAGTCGGGGGCCATCAGCCCCAGCATTTT.

This clone was seen a handful of times. The rearrangement links TRBV19 to TRBJ2-3; 8 bases fit TRBD2. CDR1 is LNHDA, CDR2 SQIVND, per germline (reference sequence). The ends lost 5 bases at V and 0 bases at J; junction bases unmatched: 13. This CDR3 has 18 amino acids. The CDR3 sequence: CASSPRPGGISSTDTQYF. Here the CDR3 DNA reads TGTGCCAGTAGTCCCCGCCCGGGGGGGATCTCTAGCACAGATACGCAGTATTTT.

The CDR3 region is CASSYGGHEQYF. The CDR3, as DNA: TGTGCCAGCAGTTACGGTGGACACGAGCAGTACTTC. The genes are TRBV6-5 and TRBJ2-7; no clear D gene. Between the trimmed V and J ends, which lost 2 bases and 5 bases, there was a span of 7 bases. Germline loops: CDR1 MNHEY, CDR2 SVGAGI. The length of the CDR3 is 12 residues.

This clone was observed a handful of times. V gene TRBV18 combines with J gene TRBJ1-2; a possible D gene is TRBD1 (6 bases). Trimming removed 3 bases from V and 0 bases from J, with 14 bases in between. This CDR3 is built from 16 residues. Germline lookup yields CDR1 KGHSH and CDR2 LQKENI. This CDR3 reads CASSPVGATTNYGYTF. The CDR3 DNA follows: TGTGCCAGCTCACCGGTGGGGGCCACCACTAACTATGGCTACACCTTC.

The V call is TRBV7-9, the J call TRBJ1-2; 8 bases agree with TRBD1. This CDR3 has 15 residues. Germline V gene data show CDR1 as SEHNR and CDR2 as FQNEAQ (reference sequence). Losses at the gene ends were 2 bases for V and 7 bases for J; bases not matched to a gene: 9. The CDR3 DNA sequence: TGTGCCAGCAGCTTATCCGGCAACAGGGGGGGTGGCTACACCTTC. This gives the protein CASSLSGNRGGGYTF.

CDR3 sequence (DNA): TGCGCCAGCAGACCGCAGACGTCTCCGAACACTGAAGCTTTCTTT. This sequence encodes CASRPQTSPNTEAFF. This rearrangement joins TRBV10-1 to TRBJ1-1; no clear D. V was trimmed by 6 bases and J by 1 base, leaving 15 bases between them. The germline gives CDR1 WNHNN, CDR2 SYGVQD (reference sequence). The CDR3 is 15 residues long.

The chain uses TRBV9 and TRBJ2-5; TRBD2 matches at 9 bases. The J call is in doubt because the DNA end fits TRBJ2-7 better. Germline loops: CDR1 SGDLS, CDR2 YYNGEE. This CDR3 contains 15 residues. CDR3 sequence: CASSVAPLAGYEQYF. In DNA form, the CDR3 reads TGTGCCAGCAGCGTAGCCCCGCTAGCGGGATACGAGCAGTACTTC.

The chain has TRBV9 and TRBJ1-4; D possibly corresponds to TRBD1 (5 bases). Trimming took off 0 bases at V and 7 bases at J, with 10 bases between the two ends. The germline V gene encodes CDR1 SGDLS and CDR2 YYNGEE. The CDR3 runs to 14 residues. As DNA, the CDR3 is TGTGCCAGCAGCGTAGGCAGGGCTGGTGAAAAACTGTTTTTT. It encodes CASSVGRAGEKLFF. Supplemented by reference TRBV9 and TRBJ1-4, the full variable domain reads DSGVTQTPKHLITATGQRVTLRCSPRSGDLSVYWYQQSLDQGLQFLIQYYNGEERAKGNILERFSAQQFPDLHSELNLSSLELGDSALYFCASSVGRAGEKLFFGSGTQLSVL.

This sequence joins TRBV7-8 and TRBJ1-6; perhaps TRBD1 as D (5 bases). Germline V gene lookup returns CDR1 SGHVS and CDR2 FQNEAQ. V lost 0 bases to trimming and J lost 0 bases, with 9 bases between them. The CDR3 has 17 amino acids. Here the CDR3 reads CASSLAGQSSYNSPLHF. The CDR3 DNA sequence: TGTGCCAGCAGCTTAGCGGGGCAGAGCTCCTATAATTCACCCCTCCACTTT.

V is TRBV7-3 and J is TRBJ2-2; 7 nucleotides agree with TRBD1. Germline V gene data show CDR1 as SGHTA and CDR2 as FQGTGA. The CDR3 spans 16 residues. V gave up 1 base and J gave up 3 bases; unmatched junction bases: 5. Written as DNA, the CDR3 is TGTGCCAGCAGCTTAAAGAGGGGGCGGGACACCGGGGAGCTGTTTTTT. Translating gives CASSLKRGRDTGELFF.

This sequence joins TRBV6-5 and TRBJ1-1, with D uncertain. The CDR3 is 14 amino acids. Per germline, CDR1 MNHEY and CDR2 SVGAGI. V was trimmed by 6 bases and J by 4 bases, leaving 15 bases between them. CDR3 protein: CASSRRSVSTEAFF. The CDR3 DNA reads TGTGCCAGCAGCCGCCGCAGTGTTAGCACTGAAGCTTTCTTT.

In the case of this clone: This sample also contains other DNA sequences that code for the same CDR3. The J gene is TRBJ2-7, the V gene TRBV7-2, with D unclear. Trimming left V 3 bases short and J 0 bases short, with 6 bases between. The CDR3 sequence is 13 residues long. Germline V lookup: CDR1 SGHTA, CDR2 FQGNSA. The CDR3 region is CASSFLSSYEQYF. Written as DNA, the CDR3 is TGTGCCAGCAGCTTTTTGAGCTCCTACGAGCAGTACTTC.

This rearrangement joins TRBV14 to TRBJ2-5; 12 bases match TRBD2. Germline CDR1 and CDR2: SGHDN and FVKESK. Trimming cost V 4 bases and J 5 bases; bases outside gene matches: 5. The CDR3 is 15 amino acids. CDR3 region: CASSRRLAGVETQYF. The CDR3 DNA follows: TGTGCCAGCAGCCGGAGACTAGCGGGAGTGGAGACCCAGTACTTC.

This chain connects TRBV19 to TRBJ2-7; 14 bases align to TRBD2. Looked up from germline, CDR1 is LNHDA and CDR2 is SQIVND (reference sequence). This CDR3 is 18 amino acids long. With 5 bases clipped from V and 7 bases from J, the junction kept 16 bases outside the gene matches. DNA of the CDR3: TGTGCCAGTAGTCTGGGCGCTCCGGGACTAGCGGGAGTGGTTGAGCAGTACTTC. Protein sequence: CASSLGAPGLAGVVEQYF.

The V call is TRBV18, the J call TRBJ2-1; 7 nucleotides agree with TRBD2. The CDR3 loop spans 18 amino acids. The V and J ends lost 1 base and 6 bases, in that order; junction bases with no gene match: 15. Looked up from germline, CDR1 is KGHSH and CDR2 is LQKENI. This chain's CDR3 is CASSPRAASGEGGNEQFF. CDR3 nucleotides: TGTGCCAGCTCACCACGGGCTGCTTCGGGGGAGGGTGGCAATGAGCAGTTCTTC.

The genes are TRBV5-1 and TRBJ2-3; 10 nucleotides match TRBD2. The V and J ends lost 1 base and 3 bases, in that order; junction bases with no gene match: 8. The V gene's germline CDR1 is SGHRS and CDR2 YFSETQ. The CDR3 has 17 amino acids. The CDR3 loop reads CASSLQPSGSLTDTQYF. CDR3 bases: TGCGCCAGCAGCTTGCAGCCTAGCGGGAGTTTAACAGATACGCAGTATTTT.

This chain uses TRBV7-9 with TRBJ2-3; possibly TRBD2 for D (6 bases). Germline V gene sequence: CDR1 SEHNR, CDR2 FQNEAQ (reference sequence). CDR3 length: 16 residues. Trimming removed 2 bases from V and 4 bases from J, with 16 bases in between. The CDR3 DNA follows: TGTGCCAGCAGCTTAAGGCTGGGGCCGGGAGCAGATACGCAGTATTTT. Protein sequence: CASSLRLGPGADTQYF.

The J gene is TRBJ1-5, the V gene TRBV7-9; D not certain. Germline assignment: CDR1 SEHNR and CDR2 FQNEAQ (reference sequence). V lost 3 bases to trimming and J lost 0 bases, with 6 bases between them. The CDR3 runs 14 residues. CDR3 coding DNA: TGTGCCAGCAGCTTGTCGTATAGCAATCAGCCCCAGCATTTT. It is translated as CASSLSYSNQPQHF.

The V and J genes are TRBV6-5 and TRBJ2-7; 7 bases align to TRBD1. The germline CDR1 and CDR2 sequences are MNHEY and SVGAGI. The CDR3 extends over 14 amino acids. Germline trimming cut 0 bases from V and 5 bases from J; bases unmatched to any gene: 4. The CDR3 DNA is TGTGCCAGCAGTTACTCAAAGGGGGCGAACGAGCAGTACTTC. Protein: CASSYSKGANEQYF.

The chain carries TRBV6-5 and TRBJ2-1; 7 bases are a match to TRBD2. From germline, CDR1 is MNHEY and CDR2 SVGAGI. The junction had 5 bases not matched to a gene; V was cut back by 2 bases and J by 4 bases. This CDR3 is built from 15 residues. CDR3 sequence reads: CASSYALAVYNEQFF. The CDR3 DNA sequence: TGTGCCAGCAGTTACGCGCTAGCGGTTTACAATGAGCAGTTCTTC.

This clone appeared a few times. V gene TRBV28 combines with J gene TRBJ2-1; either TRBD1 or TRBD2 may fit D (6 bases each). Germline V lookup: CDR1 MDHEN, CDR2 SYDVKM. V lost 6 bases and J 0 bases, leaving 15 bases between the germline ends. The CDR3 is 16 amino acids. CDR3: CASSPKGGSSYNEQFF. The CDR3 DNA is TGTGCCAGCAGCCCTAAAGGGGGGAGCTCCTACAATGAGCAGTTCTTC.

This clone was seen only once. The genes are TRBV15 and TRBJ2-5, with D possibly matching TRBD1 (5 bases). The J call may be faulty, since TRBJ2-7 better matches the DNA end. The CDR3 covers 16 residues. Germline CDR1 is LNHNV and CDR2 is YYDKDF (reference sequence). CDR3 DNA: TGTGCCACCAGCAGAGATAAGGGGCGGCTCTCCTACGAGCAGTACTTC. Translation: CATSRDKGRLSYEQYF.